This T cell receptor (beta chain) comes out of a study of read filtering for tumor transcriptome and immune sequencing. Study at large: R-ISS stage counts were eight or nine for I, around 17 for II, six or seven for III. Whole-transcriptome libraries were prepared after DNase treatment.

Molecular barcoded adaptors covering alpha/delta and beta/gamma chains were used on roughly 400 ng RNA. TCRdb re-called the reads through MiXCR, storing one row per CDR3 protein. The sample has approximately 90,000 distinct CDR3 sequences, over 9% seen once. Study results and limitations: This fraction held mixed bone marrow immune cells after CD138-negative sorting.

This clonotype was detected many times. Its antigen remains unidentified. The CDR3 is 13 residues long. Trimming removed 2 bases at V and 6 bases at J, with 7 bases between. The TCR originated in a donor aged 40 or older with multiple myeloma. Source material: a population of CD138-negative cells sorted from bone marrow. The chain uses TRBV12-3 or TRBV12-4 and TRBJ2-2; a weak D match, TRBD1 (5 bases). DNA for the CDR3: TGTGCCAGCAGTTTAAAGGGGTCCGGGGAGCTGTTTTTT. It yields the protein CASSLKGSGELFF.